The 20 T cell receptor beta chains presented below share a single source sample, sequenced in a study of Ad26.COV2.S vaccination and SARS-CoV-2 variants. The treatment denotes: roughly 20 received Ad26.COV2.S at low or high dose, single or two shots; about five received placebo; per-sample allocation not given. Repertoires come from day 63 after the first vaccine or placebo injection. The assay was immunoSEQ multiplex PCR, and TCRdb's table has in-frame clones only and misses some. The sample includes more than 300,000 clones, about 82% of them seen just once. The sample was peripheral blood, taken in a trial of Ad26.COV2.S vaccine versus placebo. Receptors were obtained from a person aged 18-60 years who received the Ad26.COV2.S COVID-19 vaccine or a placebo.

The chain is built from TRBV4-2 and TRBJ2-2; 13 bases align to TRBD2. The CDR3 spans 17 residues. Germline CDR1 is LGHNA and CDR2 is YNFKEQ. Losses at the gene ends were 1 base for V and 6 bases for J; bases not matched to a gene: 5. The CDR3 spells CASSQGGTSGAAGELFF. DNA of the CDR3: TGTGCCAGCAGCCAAGGGGGGACTAGCGGGGCGGCCGGGGAGCTGTTTTTT.

V and J are TRBV20-1 and TRBJ1-1; D perhaps matches TRBD1 (5 bases). The germline V and J ends were trimmed by 6 bases and 9 bases, with 14 bases remaining between them. Germline CDR1 DFQATT, CDR2 SNEGSKA (reference sequence). The length of the CDR3 is 11 residues. CDR3 nucleotides: TGCAGTGCCAGCTCAGGGACTAAAGCTTTCTTT. This translates into CSASSGTKAFF.

Worth noting for this clone: Different DNA sequences within this sample yield the same CDR3. This chain connects TRBV18 to TRBJ1-2; no definite D call. Trimming took 0 bases from V and 0 from J, leaving 5 bases between them. CDR1 is KGHSH, CDR2 LQKENI, per germline. The CDR3 totals 14 residues. The CDR3 sequence is CASSPPSANYGYTF. CDR3 nucleotides: TGTGCCAGCTCACCACCCTCAGCTAACTATGGCTACACCTTC.

The chain couples TRBV5-1 to TRBJ1-5; tentative D call: TRBD1 (5 bases). CDR3 length equals 15 residues. Trimming removed 0 bases at V and 4 bases at J, with 11 bases between. From germline, CDR1 is SGHRS and CDR2 YFSETQ. CDR3 loop: CASSLEGKRNQPQHF. CDR3 coding DNA: TGCGCCAGCAGCTTGGAGGGGAAACGTAATCAGCCCCAGCATTTT. Full variable domain (outside the CDR3, taken from reference TRBV5-1 and TRBJ1-5): KAGVTQTPRYLIKTRGQQVTLSCSPISGHRSVSWYQQTPGQGLQFLFEYFSETQRNKGNFPGRFSGRQFSNSRSEMNVSTLELGDSALYLCASSLEGKRNQPQHFGDGTRLSIL.

The table lists this clone with a count of one. The chain combines TRBV19 with TRBJ2-1; D possibly corresponds to TRBD2 (6 bases). The V and J ends lost 5 bases and 3 bases respectively, with 11 bases between them. Germline CDR1 is LNHDA and CDR2 is SQIVND (reference sequence). CDR3 length equals 14 residues. The CDR3 DNA reads as TGTGCCAGTAGTGGTCTAGCGAGCTACAATGAGCAGTTCTTC. Amino acids: CASSGLASYNEQFF.

The chain recombines TRBV7-2 with TRBJ1-1, with D possibly matching TRBD1 (5 bases). The CDR3 runs 18 residues. CDR1 and CDR2 (germline): SGHTA, FQGNSA. Deletions cut 2 bases from V and 1 base from J, with 20 bases between. DNA for the CDR3: TGTGCCAGCAGCTTAAGGGGAGAGGGGCAGAGAAGGAACACTGAAGCTTTCTTT. Its translation: CASSLRGEGQRRNTEAFF.

The chain recombines TRBV5-1 with TRBJ2-3; the D gene is possibly TRBD1 (6 bases). The CDR3 is 14 amino acids. Germline V gene lookup returns CDR1 SGHRS and CDR2 YFSETQ. Trimming took 1 base from V and 6 from J, leaving 12 bases between them. The CDR3 sequence: CASSLMGARDTQYF. The CDR3 DNA is TGCGCCAGCAGCTTGATGGGGGCTAGGGATACGCAGTATTTT.

The chain combines TRBV27 with TRBJ1-6; no firm D call. CDR3 length equals 20 residues. The V and J ends lost 0 bases and 0 bases respectively, with 18 bases between them. Germline-derived CDR1 and CDR2 are MNHEY and SMNVEV (reference sequence). CDR3 sequence: CASSLSFSEDSRSYNSPLHF. The CDR3 DNA sequence: TGTGCCAGCAGTTTATCTTTTTCGGAGGACTCTCGCTCCTATAATTCACCCCTCCACTTT.

This sequence joins TRBV5-8 and TRBJ1-2; 7 bases match TRBD1. Germline CDR1 SGHTS, CDR2 YDEGEE. V shed 4 bases, J shed 4 bases, and the junction held 1 base outside the gene matches. CDR3 size: 12 residues. DNA for the CDR3: TGTGCCAGCAGCGGGACAGTCTATGGCTACACCTTC. Residues: CASSGTVYGYTF. The variable domain in full, completed from reference TRBV5-8 and TRBJ1-2, reads EAGVTQSPTHLIKTRGQQATLRCSPISGHTSVYWYQQALGLGLQFLLWYDEGEERNRGNFPPRFSGRQFPNYSSELNVNALELEDSALYLCASSGTVYGYTFGSGTRLTVV.

The chain links TRBV2 to TRBJ1-1; D is uncertain. V lost 7 bases, J lost 0 bases, and 12 bases lay in between. Germline values: CDR1 SNHLY, CDR2 FYNNEI. The CDR3 is 14 residues long. The CDR3: CASTPGIMNTEAFF. For the CDR3, the DNA is TGTGCCAGCACCCCAGGCATAATGAACACTGAAGCTTTCTTT.

This clone was seen once. The rearrangement links TRBV7-3 to TRBJ2-1, with no clear D. Germline V CDR1 and CDR2: SGHTA, FQGTGA. V shed 4 bases and J shed 3 bases, with 10 bases lying between them. This CDR3 comprises 14 residues. DNA of the CDR3: TGTGCCAGCAGCTCCAGCCCGGTCTACAATGAGCAGTTCTTC. This gives the protein CASSSSPVYNEQFF.

The chain employs TRBV30 and TRBJ1-6; D may be TRBD1 (5 bases). CDR1 is GTSNPN and CDR2 is SVGIG in the germline V gene (reference sequence). The V end was cut by 5 bases, the J end by 4 bases, with 12 bases between. The CDR3 has 14 residues. The CDR3 is CAWGRQIYNSPLHF. In nucleotides, the CDR3 is TGTGCCTGGGGGAGACAGATATATAATTCACCCCTCCACTTT.

The table lists this clone with a few counts. One end of the junction varies from germline; a read error may be responsible. V and J are TRBV11-2 and TRBJ2-5; D is uncertain. Germline CDR1 and CDR2: SGHAT and FQNNGV. The CDR3 is 12 amino acids. In nucleotides, the CDR3 is TGTGCCAGCAGCTTTGACTTAGGGCATGAACACTTC. Translating gives CASSFDLGHEHF.

The chain joins TRBV10-3 to TRBJ2-2; tentatively, D is TRBD1 (6 bases). Germline CDR1 reads ENHRY; CDR2 reads SYGVKD. This CDR3 is built from 15 residues. With 10 bases removed from V and 1 base from J, the gap between germline ends came to 16 bases. CDR3 sequence: CATATGTKNTGELFF. The CDR3 DNA sequence: TGTGCCACTGCGACAGGAACCAAGAACACCGGGGAGCTGTTTTTT.

The chain uses TRBV5-1 and TRBJ1-2; D is unclear. This CDR3 comprises 14 residues. The ends were cut back, 5 bases at V and 4 bases at J, with 15 bases in the middle. Germline CDR1 is SGHRS and CDR2 is YFSETQ. The CDR3 protein is CASSPQAASYGYTF. The CDR3 DNA reads TGCGCCAGCAGTCCCCAGGCCGCGAGCTATGGCTACACCTTC. Together with reference TRBV5-1 and TRBJ1-2, the CDR3 gives the full variable domain: KAGVTQTPRYLIKTRGQQVTLSCSPISGHRSVSWYQQTPGQGLQFLFEYFSETQRNKGNFPGRFSGRQFSNSRSEMNVSTLELGDSALYLCASSPQAASYGYTFGSGTRLTVV.

The CDR3 coding sequence is TGTGCCAGCAGCTCCGTTAGCGGGGGGGCCGGAGATACGCAGTATTTT. It specifies CASSSVSGGAGDTQYF. The chain employs TRBV7-2 and TRBJ2-3, with 11 bases that match TRBD2. Trimming at V came to 4 bases and at J to 5 bases, leaving 8 bases not matched to a gene. Germline-derived CDR1 and CDR2 are SGHTA and FQGNSA. This CDR3 contains 16 residues.

The chain recombines TRBV3-1 (or the pseudogene TRBV3-2) with TRBJ1-5; D unclear. Trimming stripped 2 bases from V and 2 bases from J, with 10 bases between. The CDR3 has 15 amino acids. Germline V gene sequence: CDR1 LGHDT, CDR2 YNNKEL (reference sequence). The CDR3 sequence is CASSQSGSGNQPQHF. CDR3 bases: TGTGCCAGCAGCCAAAGCGGTAGTGGCAATCAGCCCCAGCATTTT.

This chain uses TRBV19 with TRBJ1-5; D is undetermined. V was shortened by 4 bases and J by 3 bases, with 13 bases between the two germline ends. Germline CDR1 reads LNHDA; CDR2 reads SQIVND (reference sequence). This CDR3 has 15 residues. CDR3 region: CASSNGVSVNQPQHF. The CDR3 DNA reads TGTGCCAGTAGTAACGGAGTCAGCGTCAATCAGCCCCAGCATTTT.

This clone has only a few counts. The V call is TRBV5-8, the J call TRBJ2-2, with 9 bases lining up with TRBD2. V gave up 1 base and J gave up 7 bases; unmatched junction bases: 11. CDR3 size: 17 residues. Germline lookup yields CDR1 SGHTS and CDR2 YDEGEE. The CDR3 protein is CASSLPGRLAGFGELFF. As DNA, the CDR3 is TGTGCCAGCAGCTTGCCTGGTCGGCTAGCGGGGTTCGGGGAGCTGTTTTTT.

As to this clone: This CDR3 is also generated by other DNA sequences in the sample. The gene calls are TRBV6-2 or TRBV6-3 and TRBJ1-5; possibly TRBD1 for D (6 bases). Germline lookup yields CDR1 MNHEY and CDR2 SVGEGT. V was cut by 5 bases and J by 4 bases, with 18 bases left in between. This CDR3 comprises 16 residues. CDR3 sequence (DNA): TGTGCCAGCAGTCTAGGGTCGACAGGTAGGAATCAGCCCCAGCATTTT. This codes for CASSLGSTGRNQPQHF.